The rows below give T cell receptor beta chains drawn from one sample of a study of T-cell reconstitution after alpha-beta-depleted transplantation in children. TCRdb called the PCR reads again in MiXCR, with one record for every CDR3 protein. The sample shows 250,000 to 350,000 distinct CDR3 sequences, approximately 9.6% of them seen only once. This specimen consisted of PBMCs from the stem cell graft donor, obtained from the stem cell graft. These receptors all stem from a human donor who donated a stem cell graft to a child with SCID. Each CDR3 is given with its conserved first and last residue. A D gene is named only where the DNA matches it firmly. Some rows have no size entry. The others give once, few or many, or a class for an expanded clone.

clone_size	d_call	v_call	j_call	cdr3_nt	cdr3_aa
NA	NA	TRBV6-2/TRBV6-3	TRBJ2-2	TGTGCCAGCAGGCAACCGAACACCGGGGAGCTGTTTTTT	CASRQPNTGELFF
NA	TRBD2	TRBV7-9	TRBJ2-1	TGTGCCAGCAGCTCGGGACTAGCGGGCTGGGAGCAGTTCTTC	CASSSGLAGWEQFF
NA	TRBD1	TRBV7-9	TRBJ2-5	TGTGCCAGCAGCCCGGGACAGGGGGCTCAAGAGACCCAGTACTTC	CASSPGQGAQETQYF
few	NA	TRBV3-1	TRBJ2-6	TGTGCCAGCAGCCACTCTGGGGCCAACGTCCTGACTTTC	CASSHSGANVLTF
few	TRBD1	TRBV12-3/TRBV12-4	TRBJ1-5	TGTGCCAGCAGTAACCGGGACAGGGGGGGTAATCAGCCCCAGCATTTT	CASSNRDRGGNQPQHF
NA	NA	TRBV20-1	TRBJ2-7	TGCAGTGCTAGGGGAAGGTACGAGCAGTACTTC	CSARGRYEQYF
few	NA	TRBV3-1	TRBJ1-5	TGTGCCAGCAGCCAAGGGGGGAAAATCTATAGCAATCAGCCCCAGCATTTT	CASSQGGKIYSNQPQHF
NA	NA	TRBV6-1	TRBJ1-6	TGTGCCAGCAGAGAGACAGGATATAATTCACCCCTCCACTTT	CASRETGYNSPLHF
NA	NA	TRBV5-1	TRBJ2-3	TGCGCCAGCAGCTTGAGCGGTCCGGGGGATACGCAGTATTTT	CASSLSGPGDTQYF
NA	TRBD1	TRBV5-1	TRBJ1-2	TGCGCCAGCAGCCGACTGGACAGGACTTATGGCTACACCTTC	CASSRLDRTYGYTF
NA	NA	TRBV5-1	TRBJ1-4	TGCGCCAGCAGCTTGGCCGTAGGGAGTGGTGAAAAACTGTTTTTT	CASSLAVGSGEKLFF
NA	NA	TRBV3-1	TRBJ2-1	TGTGCCTCCAGCCACCCGGCCCATCGGGCACACAATGAGCAGTTCTTC	CASSHPAHRAHNEQFF
many	TRBD1	TRBV3-1	TRBJ2-1	TGTGCCAGCAGCCCCGGGACAGCCTATCAGTTCTTC	CASSPGTAYQFF
NA	NA	TRBV3-1	TRBJ2-7	TGTGCCAGCAGACTCGACAGTCGACCCCCCTACGAGCAGTACTTC	CASRLDSRPPYEQYF
NA	NA	TRBV11-2	TRBJ2-5	TGTGCCAGCAGCTTAGTAGGGTTCCAAGAGACCCAGTACTTC	CASSLVGFQETQYF
few	NA	TRBV12-3/TRBV12-4	TRBJ2-5	TGTGCCAGCAGTCCGGACGGGAAAGAGACCCAGTACTTC	CASSPDGKETQYF
many	NA	TRBV6-1	TRBJ2-2	TGTGCCAGCAGCCCGGCCCGGGGAAACACCGGGGAGCTGTTTTTT	CASSPARGNTGELFF
few	TRBD2	TRBV25-1	TRBJ2-3	TGTGCCAGCAGTGAGGGACTAGCGGGGGGAACAGATACGCAGTATTTT	CASSEGLAGGTDTQYF
NA	NA	TRBV12-3/TRBV12-4	TRBJ1-3	TGTGCCAGCAGTTTCGTCGGGCTCTCTGGAAACACCATATATTTT	CASSFVGLSGNTIYF
many	TRBD1	TRBV5-1	TRBJ2-2	TGCGCCAGCAGCTTGGGACAGGGGTTCACCGGGGAGCTGTTTTTT	CASSLGQGFTGELFF
few	NA	TRBV7-9	TRBJ1-1	TGTGCCAGCAGCTTAGCGGCGGCGGGTGAAGCTTTCTTT	CASSLAAAGEAFF
NA	NA	TRBV7-9	TRBJ2-1	TGTGCCAGCAGCCTGGACCCCCAAGGGCACAATGAGCAGTTCTTC	CASSLDPQGHNEQFF
many	TRBD1	TRBV12-3/TRBV12-4	TRBJ2-4	TGTGCCAGCTCGGACAGGGTAACCAAAAACATTCAGTACTTC	CASSDRVTKNIQYF
NA	TRBD1	TRBV6-4	TRBJ1-1	TGTGCCAGCAGCGCCCGGGACAGATTAGCTGAAGCTTTCTTT	CASSARDRLAEAFF
many	NA	TRBV29-1	TRBJ2-6	TGCAGCGTCCGCGGCCTCTCTGGGGCCAACGTCCTGACTTTC	CSVRGLSGANVLTF
many	TRBD1	TRBV25-1	TRBJ1-2	TGTGCCAGCAGGGCCGGACAGGGAGTAAGCGACGGCTACACCTTC	CASRAGQGVSDGYTF
many	NA	TRBV19	TRBJ2-1	TGTGCCAGTAGTTATGGCAGTGCCACCTACAATGAGCAGTTCTTC	CASSYGSATYNEQFF
many	TRBD2	TRBV9	TRBJ2-2	TGTGCCAGCAGCGTAGATACTAGCGGGGCCCAGAACACCGGGGAGCTGTTTTTT	CASSVDTSGAQNTGELFF
few	NA	TRBV10-3	TRBJ2-3	TGTGCCACCCGCCGCTTATTAGCGGGCACAGATACGCAGTATTTT	CATRRLLAGTDTQYF
many	TRBD1	TRBV20-1	TRBJ1-1	TGCAGTGCTCCACAGGGGCGGAACACTGAAGCTTTCTTT	CSAPQGRNTEAFF
many	NA	TRBV7-9	TRBJ2-2	TGTGCCAGCAGCTTAGGCGGGACAAGGAACACCGGGGAGCTGTTTTTT	CASSLGGTRNTGELFF
NA	TRBD2	TRBV3-1	TRBJ2-3	TGTGCCAGCAGCCTAGAGACTAGCGGGGCCACGCAGTATTTT	CASSLETSGATQYF
few	TRBD1	TRBV10-3	TRBJ1-2	TGTGCCATCAGAGACGGACAGGGCCCTCTAGGAGGCTACACCTTC	CAIRDGQGPLGGYTF
many	TRBD2	TRBV5-1	TRBJ2-1	TGCGCCAGCAGCTGGGAGGGAAATGAGCAGTTCTTC	CASSWEGNEQFF
NA	NA	TRBV12-3/TRBV12-4	TRBJ2-2	TGTGCCAGCAGCCTAATCATGGACAGTTTTAACACCGGGGAGCTGTTTTTT	CASSLIMDSFNTGELFF
few	TRBD1	TRBV2	TRBJ2-3	TGTGCCAGCAGCGTGGGACAGGGCCGCACAGATACGCAGTATTTT	CASSVGQGRTDTQYF
many	NA	TRBV11-1	TRBJ2-1	TGTGCCAGCAGCTTAGGTGTGGGGGTGAATGAGCAGTTCTTC	CASSLGVGVNEQFF
NA	NA	TRBV20-1	TRBJ2-5	TGCAGTGCTAGAGATCGGAGGGGGCCGTCAGAGACCCAGTACTTC	CSARDRRGPSETQYF
NA	NA	TRBV12-3/TRBV12-4	TRBJ2-1	TGTGCCAGCAGCCCTGGAGGGGGCGGGCGTCGAAATGAGCAGTTCTTC	CASSPGGGGRRNEQFF